The entry below describes one T cell receptor (beta chain). Its antigen is not identified. The entry originates in a study of neoadjuvant nivolumab and ipilimumab in lung cancer. In the study overall: The combination arm added day-1 ipilimumab 1 mg/kg to nivolumab 3 mg/kg on days 1, 15, 29.

Study-level findings and limits: Resected tumors had greater TCR richness and clonality than uninvolved lung. TCR receptors were sequenced in few samples.

V shed 4 bases and J 0 bases; nucleotides not matched to a gene: 8. The CDR3 is 16 residues long. Germline CDR1 and CDR2: GTSNPN and SVGIG (reference sequence). Clones were sequenced by immunoSEQ multiplex PCR, and TCRdb holds only the in-frame ones, with some missing. This sample carries about 18,000 clones, around three quarters of them seen once, and the ten largest clones take 9%. The chain couples TRBV30 to TRBJ1-3; 8 bases map to TRBD1. The starting material was tumor tissue, obtained after neoadjuvant nivolumab, alone or with ipilimumab, at or shortly before surgery. This receptor was taken from an adult with non-small cell lung cancer. This CDR3 reads CAWNWDRRSSGNTIYF. The CDR3 DNA follows: TGTGCCTGGAATTGGGACAGGCGAAGCTCTGGAAACACCATATATTTT.